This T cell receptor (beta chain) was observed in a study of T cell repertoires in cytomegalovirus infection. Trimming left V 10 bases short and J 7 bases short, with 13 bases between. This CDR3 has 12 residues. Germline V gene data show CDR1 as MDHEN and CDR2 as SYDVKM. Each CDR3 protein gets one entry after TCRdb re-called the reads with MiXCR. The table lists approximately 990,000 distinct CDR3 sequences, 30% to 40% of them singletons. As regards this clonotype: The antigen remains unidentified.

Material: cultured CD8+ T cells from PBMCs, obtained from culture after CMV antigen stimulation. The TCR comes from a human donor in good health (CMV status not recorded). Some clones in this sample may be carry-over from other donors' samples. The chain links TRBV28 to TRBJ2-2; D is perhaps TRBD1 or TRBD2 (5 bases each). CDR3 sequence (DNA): TGTGCCAACAGGAGGATTAGCGGGGAGCTGTTTTTT. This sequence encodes CANRRISGELFF.